Listed here are 15 T cell receptor beta chains from one sample, sequenced in a study of blood T cell repertoires in COVID-19. Produced via immunoSEQ multiplex PCR; TCRdb's table is partial and in-frame only. The repertoire holds approximately 300,000 clones, with 70% to 90% as singletons. Sequencing used peripheral blood. Receptors originate from a woman aged 45-59 years with active or convalescent COVID-19.

Only one count was recorded for this clone. The chain recombines TRBV5-4 with TRBJ1-2; TRBD1 aligns across 11 bases. The CDR3 is 16 residues long. Per germline, CDR1 SGHNT and CDR2 YYREEE (reference sequence). V dropped 0 bases and J dropped 2; count of bases not matched to a gene: 3. The CDR3 region is CASSLGGTGGNYGYTF. As DNA, the CDR3 is TGTGCCAGCAGCTTGGGAGGGACAGGGGGAAACTATGGCTACACCTTC.

The V call is TRBV5-8, the J call TRBJ1-5; tentatively, D is TRBD1 (5 bases). The V end was cut by 4 bases, the J end by 3 bases, with 14 bases between. This CDR3 has 15 amino acids. Per germline, CDR1 SGHTS and CDR2 YDEGEE. The CDR3 spells CASSPLWGSNQPQHF. CDR3 DNA: TGTGCCAGCAGCCCTCTTTGGGGCTCCAATCAGCCCCAGCATTTT.

The chain combines TRBV28 with TRBJ2-7, with TRBD1 identical over 8 bases. V gave up 8 bases and J gave up 1 base; unmatched junction bases: 4. The CDR3 spans 13 residues. Germline values: CDR1 MDHEN, CDR2 SYDVKM. This CDR3 is CASSDRGSYEQYF. CDR3 in DNA: TGTGCCAGCTCAGACAGGGGTTCCTACGAGCAGTACTTC.

This clone was found once. This sequence joins TRBV9 and TRBJ2-1, with D possibly TRBD2 on 6 matching bases. The V gene's germline CDR1 is SGDLS and CDR2 YYNGEE. This CDR3 comprises 16 residues. Trimming stripped 2 bases from V and 0 bases from J, with 12 bases between. The CDR3 is CASSVSSGSSYNEQFF. CDR3 DNA sequence: TGTGCCAGCAGCGTGAGTAGCGGAAGCTCCTACAATGAGCAGTTCTTC.

About this clone itself: In the same sample, other DNA sequences code for this CDR3. The V call is TRBV5-4, the J call TRBJ1-2; TRBD1 agrees at 11 bases. Trimming removed 4 bases from V and 5 bases from J; junction bases left unmatched: 4. Germline lookup yields CDR1 SGHNT and CDR2 YYREEE (reference sequence). This CDR3 contains 14 residues. The CDR3 is CASSPGTGGYGYTF. CDR3 bases: TGTGCCAGCAGCCCCGGGACAGGGGGTTATGGCTACACCTTC.

This chain uses TRBV6-4 with TRBJ1-1, with TRBD1 matching 8 bases. Germline V gene lookup returns CDR1 MRHNA and CDR2 SNTAGT. The length of the CDR3 is 15 residues. V trimming: 5 bases; J trimming: 5 bases; junction bases outside the gene matches: 10. Here the CDR3 reads CASSPSDRVKTEAFF. The DNA for the CDR3 is TGTGCCAGCAGTCCCTCGGACAGGGTTAAGACTGAAGCTTTCTTT.

As for this clone: The germline gene is not matched at one end of the junction; a read error may be the cause. The chain combines TRBV29-1 with TRBJ1-2; 8 bases map to TRBD1. The CDR3 consists of 14 residues. Germline CDR1 reads SQVTM; CDR2 reads ANQGSEA. The CDR3 DNA reads TGCAGCGTGGAAGACAGGGGTCAAGACTATGGCTACACCTTC. Its translation: CSVEDRGQDYGYTF.

This chain connects TRBV19 to TRBJ1-3, with D uncertain. The germline V gene encodes CDR1 LNHDA and CDR2 SQIVND (reference sequence). This CDR3 is 12 amino acids long. The V end was cut by 7 bases, the J end by 1 base, with 5 bases between. The CDR3 here is CASTISGNTIYF. In nucleotides, the CDR3 is TGTGCCAGTACCATTTCTGGAAACACCATATATTTT.

The chain recombines TRBV28 with TRBJ1-2; possibly TRBD1 for D (5 bases). The CDR3 consists of 17 residues. The germline V and J ends were trimmed by 8 bases and 4 bases, with 26 bases remaining between them. The germline gives CDR1 MDHEN, CDR2 SYDVKM. The CDR3 DNA reads as TGTGCCAGCCTCAGAACCATCGGGGGACCGACCACCTATGGCTACACCTTC. This codes for CASLRTIGGPTTYGYTF.

V is TRBV29-1 and J is TRBJ2-7; D gene uncertain. The germline V gene has CDR1 SQVTM and CDR2 ANQGSEA. Trimming took 7 bases from V and 1 from J, leaving 8 bases between them. This CDR3 has 11 residues. The CDR3 loop is CSATSSYEQYF. The DNA of the CDR3 is TGCAGCGCAACATCTTCCTACGAGCAGTACTTC.

The chain recombines TRBV25-1 with TRBJ1-4, with D tentatively TRBD1 (6 bases). Per the germline V gene, CDR1 is MGHDK and CDR2 is SYGVNS. The CDR3 loop spans 15 amino acids. Trimming left V 0 bases short and J 8 bases short, with 13 bases between. CDR3 sequence (DNA): TGTGCCAGCAGTGAATATAGGGGACAACGCGAAAAACTGTTTTTT. Protein: CASSEYRGQREKLFF.

This chain connects TRBV30 to TRBJ2-5, with TRBD1 as a possible D gene (6 bases). From germline, CDR1 is GTSNPN and CDR2 SVGIG (reference sequence). V dropped 0 bases and J dropped 5 bases, with 13 bases sitting between them. The CDR3 spans 14 residues. In nucleotides, the CDR3 is TGTGCCTGGAGTGTAACAGGGCGGCTTGAGACCCAGTACTTC. Its protein is CAWSVTGRLETQYF.

This rearrangement joins TRBV5-1 to TRBJ2-1; TRBD1 might be the D (6 bases). Germline V gene lookup returns CDR1 SGHRS and CDR2 YFSETQ. The CDR3 runs to 14 residues. The V end was cut by 4 bases, the J end by 3 bases, with 11 bases between. The CDR3 DNA follows: TGCGCCAGCAGCCCCCAGGACAGCTACAATGAGCAGTTCTTC. It translates to CASSPQDSYNEQFF.

This sequence joins TRBV7-5 and TRBJ2-7; the DNA was not compared with TRBD2, the D call given in the table. TRBV7-5 is flagged as a pseudogene. The CDR3 loop spans 14 amino acids. The CDR3 spells CARSPWTSGNEQYF. The CDR3 DNA follows: TGTGCCAGAAGCCCTTGGACTAGCGGGAACGAGCAGTACTTC.

This rearrangement joins TRBV7-2 to TRBJ2-7, with TRBD2 identical over 14 bases. The trim removed 4 bases at V and 6 bases at J, leaving 8 bases unmatched. The CDR3 has 16 residues. Germline loops: CDR1 SGHTA, CDR2 FQGNSA. Written as DNA, the CDR3 is TGTGCCAGCAGCTACGGACTAGCGGGAGGCCCCGGCGAGCAGTACTTC. Translating it yields CASSYGLAGGPGEQYF.